This entry features one T cell receptor beta chain sequence. Its antigen remains unidentified. This entry is derived from a study of cytomegalovirus exposure and HLA in healthy donors. Study results and limitations: The study had only CMV serostatus as immune exposure information.

From germline, CDR1 is SGHNT and CDR2 YYREEE (reference sequence). The CDR3 loop spans 15 amino acids. V was cut by 1 base and J by 2 bases, with 12 bases left in between. PCR employed 60 Vbeta and 13 Jbeta primers. Data came from immunoSEQ multiplex PCR; TCRdb stores just in-frame clones and leaves some out. The sample holds around 210,000 clones, roughly 78% seen once. This chain uses TRBV5-4 with TRBJ2-5, with a tentative D call TRBD2 (5 bases). Sequenced material: PBMCs. This TCR came from a boy younger than 18 in good health and CMV-seronegative. The CDR3 protein is CASSLKSGKQETQYF. The DNA for the CDR3 is TGTGCCAGCAGCTTGAAGTCGGGGAAGCAAGAGACCCAGTACTTC.